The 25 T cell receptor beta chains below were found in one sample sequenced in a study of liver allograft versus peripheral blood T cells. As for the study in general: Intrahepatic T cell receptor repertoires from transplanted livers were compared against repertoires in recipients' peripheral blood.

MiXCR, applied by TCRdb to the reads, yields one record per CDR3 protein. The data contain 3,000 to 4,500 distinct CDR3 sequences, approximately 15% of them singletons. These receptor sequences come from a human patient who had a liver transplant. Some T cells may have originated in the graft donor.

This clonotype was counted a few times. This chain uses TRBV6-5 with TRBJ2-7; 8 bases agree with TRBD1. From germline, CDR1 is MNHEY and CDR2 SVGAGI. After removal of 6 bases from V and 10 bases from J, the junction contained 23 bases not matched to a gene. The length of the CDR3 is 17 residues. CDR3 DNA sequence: TGTGCCAGCAGCCAGATCTGGGGTCAGGGGGCCAAGACAGCCCAGTACTTC. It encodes CASSQIWGQGAKTAQYF.

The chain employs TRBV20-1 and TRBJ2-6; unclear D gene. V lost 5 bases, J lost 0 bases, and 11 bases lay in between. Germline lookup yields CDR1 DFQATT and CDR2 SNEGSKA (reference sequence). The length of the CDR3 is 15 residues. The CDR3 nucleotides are TGCAGTGCTGCGGACGGTAGCTCTGGGGCCAACGTCCTGACTTTC. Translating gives CSAADGSSGANVLTF.

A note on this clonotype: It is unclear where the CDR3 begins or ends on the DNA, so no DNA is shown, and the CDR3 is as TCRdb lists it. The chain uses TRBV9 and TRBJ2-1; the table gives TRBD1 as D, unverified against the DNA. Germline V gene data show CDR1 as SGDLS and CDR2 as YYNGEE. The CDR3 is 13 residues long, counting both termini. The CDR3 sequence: CASSVGGGNEQLF.

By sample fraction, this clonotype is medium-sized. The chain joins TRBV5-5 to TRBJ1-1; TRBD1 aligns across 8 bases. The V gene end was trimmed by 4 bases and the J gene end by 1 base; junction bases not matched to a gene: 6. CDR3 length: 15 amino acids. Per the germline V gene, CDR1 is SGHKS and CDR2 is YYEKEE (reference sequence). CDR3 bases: TGTGCCAGCAGCCGAGATGACAGGGGGAACACTGAAGCTTTCTTT. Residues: CASSRDDRGNTEAFF. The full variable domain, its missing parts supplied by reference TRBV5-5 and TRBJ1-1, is DAGVTQSPTHLIKTRGQQVTLRCSPISGHKSVSWYQQVLGQGPQFIFQYYEKEERGRGNFPDRFSARQFPNYSSELNVNALLLGDSALYLCASSRDDRGNTEAFFGQGTRLTVV.

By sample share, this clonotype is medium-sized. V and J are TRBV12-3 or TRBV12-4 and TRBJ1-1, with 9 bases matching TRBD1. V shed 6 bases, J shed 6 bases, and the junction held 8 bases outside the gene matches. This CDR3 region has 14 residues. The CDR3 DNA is TGTGCCAGCAGCCTACGGGACAGGGACGCTGAAGCTTTCTTT. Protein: CASSLRDRDAEAFF.

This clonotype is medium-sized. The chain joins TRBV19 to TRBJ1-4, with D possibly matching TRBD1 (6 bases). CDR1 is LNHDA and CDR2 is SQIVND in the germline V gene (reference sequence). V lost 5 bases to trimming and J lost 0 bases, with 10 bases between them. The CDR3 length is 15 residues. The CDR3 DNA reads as TGTGCCAGTAGTTTCCAGGGGACAACTAATGAAAAACTGTTTTTT. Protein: CASSFQGTTNEKLFF.

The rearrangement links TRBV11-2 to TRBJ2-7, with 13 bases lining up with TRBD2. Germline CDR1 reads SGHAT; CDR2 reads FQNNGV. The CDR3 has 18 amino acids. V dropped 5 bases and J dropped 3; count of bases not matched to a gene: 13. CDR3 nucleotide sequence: TGTGCCAGCAGCGTCGGAGGAGGACTAGCGGGAGAATACTACGAGCAGTACGTC. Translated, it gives CASSVGGGLAGEYYEQYV.

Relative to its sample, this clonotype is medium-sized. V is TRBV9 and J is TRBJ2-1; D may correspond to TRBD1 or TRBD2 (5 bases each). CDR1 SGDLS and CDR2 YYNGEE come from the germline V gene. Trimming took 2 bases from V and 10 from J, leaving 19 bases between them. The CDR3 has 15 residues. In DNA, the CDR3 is TGTGCCAGCAGCGTTTGGGACCAGCTGGGGGAAGAGCAGTTCTTC. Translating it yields CASSVWDQLGEEQFF.

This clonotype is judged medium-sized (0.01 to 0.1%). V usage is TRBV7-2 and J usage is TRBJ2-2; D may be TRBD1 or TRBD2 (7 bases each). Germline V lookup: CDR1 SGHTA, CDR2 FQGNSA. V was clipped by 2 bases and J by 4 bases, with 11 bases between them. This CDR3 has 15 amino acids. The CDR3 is CASSLRRGGTGELFF. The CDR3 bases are TGTGCCAGCAGCTTACGCAGGGGGGGCACCGGGGAGCTGTTTTTT.

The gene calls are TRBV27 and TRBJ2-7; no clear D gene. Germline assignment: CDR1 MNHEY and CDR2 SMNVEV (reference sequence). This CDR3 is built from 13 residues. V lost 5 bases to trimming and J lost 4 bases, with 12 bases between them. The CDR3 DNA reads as TGTGCCAGCAGTAGGTCAACGGCTTACGAGCAGTACGTC. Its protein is CASSRSTAYEQYV.

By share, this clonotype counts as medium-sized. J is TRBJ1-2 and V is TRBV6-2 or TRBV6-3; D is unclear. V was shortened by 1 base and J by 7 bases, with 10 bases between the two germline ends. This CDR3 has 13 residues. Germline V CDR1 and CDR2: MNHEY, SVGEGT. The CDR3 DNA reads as TGTGCCAGCAGTTACTTGGGGAGAGGTGGCTACACCTTC. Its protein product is CASSYLGRGGYTF.

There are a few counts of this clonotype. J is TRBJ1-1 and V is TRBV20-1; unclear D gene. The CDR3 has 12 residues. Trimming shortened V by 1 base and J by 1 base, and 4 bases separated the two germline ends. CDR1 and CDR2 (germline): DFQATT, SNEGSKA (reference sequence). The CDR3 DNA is TGCAGTGCTAGAGGGGGGAACACTGAAGCTTTCTTT. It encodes CSARGGNTEAFF.

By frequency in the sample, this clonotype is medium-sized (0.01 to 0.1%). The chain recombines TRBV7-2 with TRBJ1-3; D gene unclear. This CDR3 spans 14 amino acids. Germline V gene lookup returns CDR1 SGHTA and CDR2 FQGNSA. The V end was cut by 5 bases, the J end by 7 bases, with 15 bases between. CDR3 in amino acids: CASSPTRGWNTIYF. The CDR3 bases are TGTGCCAGCAGCCCAACCAGAGGCTGGAACACCATATATTTT.

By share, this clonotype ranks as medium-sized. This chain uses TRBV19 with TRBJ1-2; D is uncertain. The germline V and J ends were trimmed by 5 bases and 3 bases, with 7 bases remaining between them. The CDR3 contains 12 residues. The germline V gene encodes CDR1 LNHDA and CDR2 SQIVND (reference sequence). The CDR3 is CASSYNDYGYTF. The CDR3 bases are TGTGCCAGTAGTTACAACGACTATGGCTACACCTTC.

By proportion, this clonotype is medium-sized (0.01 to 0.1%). CDR3 nucleotide sequence: TGTGCCAGCAGCCTGGGACAGCCTAATTCACCCCTCCACTTT. Its translation is CASSLGQPNSPLHF. The genes are TRBV7-9 and TRBJ1-6; 7 bases fit TRBD1. Germline CDR1 and CDR2: SEHNR and FQNEAQ (reference sequence). The CDR3 spans 14 residues. Trimming removed 5 bases from V and 6 bases from J; junction bases left unmatched: 4.

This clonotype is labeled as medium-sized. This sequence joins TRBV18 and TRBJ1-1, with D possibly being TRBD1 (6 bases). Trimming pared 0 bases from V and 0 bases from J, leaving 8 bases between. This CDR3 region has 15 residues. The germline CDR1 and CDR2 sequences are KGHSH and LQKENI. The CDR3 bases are TGTGCCAGCTCACCACCGGGGACATTGAACACTGAAGCTTTCTTT. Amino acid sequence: CASSPPGTLNTEAFF.

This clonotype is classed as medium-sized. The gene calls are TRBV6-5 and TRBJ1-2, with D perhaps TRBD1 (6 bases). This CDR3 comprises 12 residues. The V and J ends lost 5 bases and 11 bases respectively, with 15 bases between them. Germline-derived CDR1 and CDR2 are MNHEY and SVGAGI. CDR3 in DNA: TGTGCCAGCAGTCCCTCGGGGGGCGGATACACCTTC. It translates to CASSPSGGGYTF.

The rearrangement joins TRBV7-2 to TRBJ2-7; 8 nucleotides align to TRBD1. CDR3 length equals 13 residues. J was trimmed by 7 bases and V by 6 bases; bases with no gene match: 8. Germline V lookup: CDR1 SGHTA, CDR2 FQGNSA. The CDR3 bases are TGTGCCAGCAGGGACCAACAGGGGGGTGAGCAGTACTTC. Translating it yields CASRDQQGGEQYF.

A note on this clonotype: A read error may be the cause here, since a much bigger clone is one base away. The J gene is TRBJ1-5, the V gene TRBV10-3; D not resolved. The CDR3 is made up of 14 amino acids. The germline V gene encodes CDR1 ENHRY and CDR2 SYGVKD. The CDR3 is CASSVGSTNQPQHF. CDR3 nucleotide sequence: TGTGCCAGCAGTGTTGGCAGTACAAATCAGCCCCAGCATTTT.

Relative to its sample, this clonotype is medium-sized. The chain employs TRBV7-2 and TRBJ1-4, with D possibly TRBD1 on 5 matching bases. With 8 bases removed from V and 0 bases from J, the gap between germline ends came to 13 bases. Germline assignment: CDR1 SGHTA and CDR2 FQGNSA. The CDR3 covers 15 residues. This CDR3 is CASSPQGTTNEKLFF. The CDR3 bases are TGTGCCAGCTCCCCCCAGGGTACAACTAATGAAAAACTGTTTTTT.

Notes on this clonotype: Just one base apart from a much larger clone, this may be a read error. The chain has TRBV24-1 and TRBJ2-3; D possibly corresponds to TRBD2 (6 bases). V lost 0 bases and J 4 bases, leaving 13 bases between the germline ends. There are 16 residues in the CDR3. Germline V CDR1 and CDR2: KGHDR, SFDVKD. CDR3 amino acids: CATSDLATGSPDTQYF. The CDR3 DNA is TGTGCCACCAGTGATTTGGCTACCGGGAGCCCAGATACGCAGTATTTT.

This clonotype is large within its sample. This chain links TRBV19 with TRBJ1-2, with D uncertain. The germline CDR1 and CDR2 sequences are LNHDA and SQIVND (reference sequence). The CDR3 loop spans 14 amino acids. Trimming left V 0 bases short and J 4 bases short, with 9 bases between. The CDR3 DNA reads TGTGCCAGTAGTATAGACACTCGTCCCTATGGCTACACCTTC. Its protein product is CASSIDTRPYGYTF.

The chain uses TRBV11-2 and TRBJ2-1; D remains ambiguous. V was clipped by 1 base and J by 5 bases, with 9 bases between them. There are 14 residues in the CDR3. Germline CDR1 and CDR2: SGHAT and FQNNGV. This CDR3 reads CASSLVVANNEQFF. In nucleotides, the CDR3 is TGTGCCAGCAGCTTAGTAGTTGCGAACAATGAGCAGTTCTTC.

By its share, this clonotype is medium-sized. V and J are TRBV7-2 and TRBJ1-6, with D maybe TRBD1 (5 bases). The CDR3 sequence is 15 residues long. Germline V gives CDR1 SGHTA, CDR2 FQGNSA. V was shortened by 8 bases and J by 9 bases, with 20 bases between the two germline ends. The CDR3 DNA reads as TGTGCCAGCGGCTATCGGGACTTGATAGGTTCACCCCTCCACTTT. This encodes CASGYRDLIGSPLHF.

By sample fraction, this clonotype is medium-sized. CDR3: CASSLAQGRDTIYF. In nucleotides, the CDR3 is TGTGCCAGCAGCTTAGCTCAGGGACGCGACACCATATATTTT. The rearrangement uses TRBV7-2 and TRBJ1-3, with D perhaps TRBD1 (5 bases). This CDR3 is built from 14 residues. V lost 0 bases to trimming and J lost 8 bases, with 11 bases between them. The germline V gene encodes CDR1 SGHTA and CDR2 FQGNSA.